The 22 T cell receptor beta chains below all came from one sample that was sequenced in a study of post-analysis software for immune sequencing data. Antigens of these TCRs are unknown. The authors incorporated unique molecular identifiers into the TCR beta cDNA libraries. Using its own MiXCR run on the PCR reads, TCRdb lists one record per CDR3 protein. The repertoire consists of 150,000 to 200,000 distinct CDR3 sequences, with approximately 30% occurring once and the leading ten covering about 1.6%. General study results and limits: Patients carried a handful of TRBV segments more frequently than controls did, and TRBV5-6, TRBV5-1 and TRBV20-1 were among them.

The sample consisted of blood. These receptors were collected from a girl aged 10-17 years with multiple sclerosis.

The rearrangement links TRBV30 to TRBJ2-7; possibly TRBD1 for D (6 bases). Germline lookup yields CDR1 GTSNPN and CDR2 SVGIG (reference sequence). The CDR3 extends over 12 amino acids. The V end was cut by 2 bases, the J end by 7 bases, with 12 bases between. The CDR3 nucleotides are TGTGCCTGGAGTAAGGACAGATGGGAGCAGTACTTC. It is translated as CAWSKDRWEQYF.

The chain carries TRBV12-3 or TRBV12-4 and TRBJ2-2; no definite D call. The CDR3 runs to 12 residues. The germline V and J ends were trimmed by 6 bases and 4 bases, with 6 bases remaining between them. The CDR3 reads CASSSGTGELFF. The CDR3 coding sequence is TGTGCCAGCAGCTCGGGCACCGGGGAGCTGTTTTTT.

This clonotype was detected a few times. The genes are TRBV12-5 and TRBJ2-1; TRBD2 matches 12 bases. From germline, CDR1 is LGHNT and CDR2 FRNRAP. J lost 6 bases, V lost 6 bases, and 6 bases had no gene match. The CDR3 covers 15 residues. The CDR3 DNA is TGTGCTAGTGGAGAGGGACTAGCGGGCTCCAATGAGCAGTTCTTC. Translated, it gives CASGEGLAGSNEQFF.

This clonotype was found a few times. The chain joins TRBV11-2 to TRBJ2-7; a weak D match, TRBD1 (6 bases). The ends were cut back, 7 bases at V and 5 bases at J, with 18 bases in the middle. This CDR3 is 14 amino acids long. In germline, CDR1 is SGHAT, CDR2 FQNNGV. The CDR3 nucleotides are TGTGCCAGCATCAAAGCAGGGGCAATGGACGAGCAGTACTTC. Its translation is CASIKAGAMDEQYF.

Worth noting for this clonotype: Its ends do not fully match the called genes, so a read error is possible. The gene calls are TRBV5-4 and TRBJ2-1, with 7 bases matching TRBD2. Germline V lookup: CDR1 SGHNT, CDR2 YYREEE (reference sequence). This CDR3 spans 16 amino acids. The CDR3 reads CASISAPTSLYNGQFF. The CDR3 coding sequence is TGTGCCAGCATCTCCGCTCCGACTAGCCTCTACAATGGGCAGTTCTTC.

Points on this clonotype: This may be a read error, as it is one base from a much larger clone. The chain couples TRBV19 to TRBJ2-1; D not resolved. The CDR3 runs 12 residues. The germline V gene encodes CDR1 LNHDA and CDR2 SQIVND (reference sequence). CDR3 in amino acids: CTSGIFLGEQFF. The CDR3 region has the DNA TGTACCAGTGGGATATTTTTGGGGGAGCAGTTCTTC. Complete variable domain (other parts from reference TRBV19 and TRBJ2-1): DGGITQSPKYLFRKEGQNVTLSCEQNLNHDAMYWYRQDPGQGLRLIYYSQIVNDFQKGDIAEGYSVSREKKESFPLTVTSAQKNPTAFYLCTSGIFLGEQFFGPGTRLTVL.

The CDR3 here is CSASPDAPRDTQYF. The CDR3 coding sequence is TGCAGTGCTAGTCCCGACGCACCGAGGGATACGCAGTATTTT. The J gene is TRBJ2-3, the V gene TRBV20-1; the D is unclear. CDR3 length: 14 amino acids. V dropped 3 bases and J dropped 6 bases, with 16 bases sitting between them. Germline V lookup: CDR1 DFQATT, CDR2 SNEGSKA (reference sequence).

As to this clonotype: Given a much more abundant clone one base away, this may be a read error. The rearrangement links TRBV29-1 to TRBJ2-1; 10 bases fit TRBD2. Germline-derived CDR1 and CDR2 are SQVTM and ANQGSEA. The V gene end was trimmed by 6 bases and the J gene end by 1 base; junction bases not matched to a gene: 9. The length of the CDR3 is 16 residues. This CDR3 reads CSVLGLARGSYNEQFF. CDR3 in DNA: TGCAGCGTCCTGGGACTAGCGAGAGGGTCCTACAATGAGCAGTTCTTC.

With respect to this clonotype: A much larger clone lies one base from this, so it may be a read error. V and J are TRBV12-3 or TRBV12-4 and TRBJ1-1; tentatively, D is TRBD1 (5 bases). This CDR3 contains 17 residues. The CDR3 sequence: CASSGGVWVRVDTGAFF. CDR3 DNA: TGTGCCAGCAGTGGAGGGGTTTGGGTAAGGGTGGACACTGGAGCTTTCTTT.

This chain joins TRBV7-2 and TRBJ2-3; 9 nucleotides match TRBD2. V gave up 5 bases and J gave up 4 bases; unmatched junction bases: 7. Germline CDR1 reads SGHTA; CDR2 reads FQGNSA. This CDR3 contains 15 residues. The CDR3: CASSEGLAFADTQYF. CDR3 nucleotides: TGTGCCAGCAGCGAGGGACTAGCTTTCGCAGATACGCAGTATTTT.

This clonotype appeared many times. The chain employs TRBV20-1 and TRBJ2-5; D is uncertain. This CDR3 has 13 amino acids. Germline-derived CDR1 and CDR2 are DFQATT and SNEGSKA (reference sequence). The V end was cut by 3 bases, the J end by 5 bases, with 13 bases between. This chain's CDR3 is CSASDVSLETQYF. CDR3 DNA sequence: TGCAGTGCTAGTGACGTGTCACTCGAGACCCAGTACTTC.

This clonotype was detected only a few times. This chain links TRBV28 with TRBJ2-1, with D tentatively TRBD2 (5 bases). The germline V gene has CDR1 MDHEN and CDR2 SYDVKM. This CDR3 has 15 amino acids. Trimming took 3 bases from V and 7 from J, leaving 16 bases between them. CDR3 coding DNA: TGTGCCAGCAGTTTCCAGGCCGCCCCGGGGAATGAGCAGTTCTTC. Translation: CASSFQAAPGNEQFF.

Note on this clonotype: A read error may explain this, as a much larger clone is one base away. The chain joins TRBV29-1 to TRBJ2-1, with D tentatively TRBD1 (6 bases). CDR1 SQVTM and CDR2 ANQGSEA come from the germline V gene. Trimming stripped 6 bases from V and 8 bases from J, with 17 bases between. The CDR3 is 13 amino acids. CDR3 in amino acids: CSVEPKGGYEQFF. CDR3 DNA: TGCAGCGTCGAACCCAAAGGGGGATATGAGCAGTTCTTC.

This clonotype has at least ten counts. The genes are TRBV5-1 and TRBJ2-3; D perhaps matches TRBD1 (5 bases). With 0 bases removed from V and 6 bases from J, the gap between germline ends came to 11 bases. CDR3 length equals 14 residues. Germline V gives CDR1 SGHRS, CDR2 YFSETQ. CDR3 residues: CASSLEGLGDTQYF. Here the CDR3 DNA reads TGCGCCAGCAGCTTGGAGGGGCTAGGGGATACGCAGTATTTT.

The chain recombines TRBV7-2 with TRBJ2-6; D is unclear. CDR1 and CDR2 from the germline V gene are SGHTA and FQGNSA. The CDR3 loop spans 16 amino acids. V lost 6 bases to trimming and J lost 4 bases, with 16 bases between them. CDR3: CASRMVRTAGANVLTF. In DNA, the CDR3 is TGTGCCAGCAGGATGGTGAGAACCGCCGGGGCCAACGTCCTGACTTTC.

This clonotype was seen ten or more times. This sequence joins TRBV18 and TRBJ2-6, with 7 bases aligning to TRBD1. The CDR3 contains 17 residues. V shed 2 bases and J 0 bases; nucleotides not matched to a gene: 4. Germline loops: CDR1 KGHSH, CDR2 LQKENI. The CDR3 spells CASSPGDSFSGANVLTF. DNA for the CDR3: TGTGCCAGCTCACCAGGGGACAGTTTCTCTGGGGCCAACGTCCTGACTTTC.

This clonotype has ten or more counts. The chain links TRBV29-1 to TRBJ2-5; possibly TRBD2 for D (5 bases). Between the trimmed V and J ends, which lost 7 bases and 4 bases, there was a span of 16 bases. In germline, CDR1 is SQVTM, CDR2 ANQGSEA. The CDR3 covers 13 residues. The CDR3 region has the DNA TGCAGCGCCCCCTATGGAGGAGGAGAGACCCAGTACTTC. Its translation is CSAPYGGGETQYF.

This rearrangement joins TRBV10-3 to TRBJ2-1; no clear D gene. CDR3 length: 12 amino acids. Germline CDR1 is ENHRY and CDR2 is SYGVKD. V was clipped by 4 bases and J by 4 bases, with 5 bases between them. The CDR3 sequence is CAISVQYNEQFF. Written as DNA, the CDR3 is TGTGCCATCAGTGTCCAGTACAATGAGCAGTTCTTC.

By its share, this clonotype is medium-sized (0.01 to 0.1%). The chain joins TRBV20-1 to TRBJ1-2; D is ambiguous. Trimming took 5 bases from V and 1 from J, leaving 8 bases between them. CDR3 length: 12 residues. Germline-derived CDR1 and CDR2 are DFQATT and SNEGSKA (reference sequence). This CDR3 is CSAPQDNYGYTF. CDR3 nucleotides: TGCAGTGCTCCTCAGGATAACTATGGCTACACCTTC.

Remarks on this clonotype: A much larger clone is a single base away; this may be a read error. The chain has TRBV4-1 and TRBJ2-4, with 7 bases that match TRBD2. The DNA end lines up better with TRBJ2-7; the J call may be wrong. Germline V gives CDR1 MGHRA, CDR2 YSYEKL. The CDR3 has 15 residues. The DNA for the CDR3 is TGCGCCGGCAGCCAACAGCGGGACTCTATTTCCGAGCAGTACTTC. Amino acid sequence: CAGSQQRDSISEQYF.

The chain uses TRBV28 and TRBJ1-5, with 7 bases that match TRBD1. This CDR3 comprises 16 residues. The germline gives CDR1 MDHEN, CDR2 SYDVKM. Trimming took 5 bases from V and 2 from J; bases not matched to a gene: 9. The CDR3: CASSTTRQGGNQPQHF. The DNA for the CDR3 is TGTGCCAGCAGTACTACCCGACAGGGTGGCAATCAGCCCCAGCATTTT.

This clonotype occurred many times. The chain links TRBV7-9 to TRBJ2-1; TRBD2 matches at 7 bases. Trimming took 2 bases from V and 7 from J; bases not matched to a gene: 8. Per the germline V gene, CDR1 is SEHNR and CDR2 is FQNEAQ (reference sequence). The CDR3 totals 15 residues. The CDR3 DNA reads as TGTGCCAGCAGCTTAAGGGAGGGTCCTTGGAATGAGCAGTTCTTC. Residues: CASSLREGPWNEQFF.